The clone carrying this TCR beta chain was seen only once. Its antigen is currently unknown. PCR used 60 Vbeta primers and 13 Jbeta primers. TCRdb's table, derived via immunoSEQ multiplex PCR, lists solely in-frame clones and lacks some. Among about 190,000 clones, 65% to 85% were seen once, and the ten largest hold around 2%. This entry is derived from a study of cytomegalovirus exposure and HLA in healthy donors. Broader study findings: Cytomegalovirus association was listed for approximately 150 TCR beta chains.

Likely unrecorded immune exposures existed in these nominally healthy donors. The origin of this receptor is a man between 18 and 29 years old in good health and CMV-seronegative. The source material was PBMCs.

CDR3 sequence (DNA): TGCGCCAGCAGCAAGACAGGGGGTGACACTGAAGCTTTCTTT. This encodes CASSKTGGDTEAFF. The rearrangement links TRBV5-1 to TRBJ1-1, with 9 bases identical to TRBD1. With 4 bases clipped from V and 3 bases from J, the junction kept 4 bases outside the gene matches. The CDR3 spans 14 residues. The germline gives CDR1 SGHRS, CDR2 YFSETQ.